Each of the 2 T cell receptor beta chains below was sequenced from the same sample in a study of CD8+ T cells in alopecia areata. The treatment here: oral pan-JAK inhibitor, 5-10 mg twice daily. RNA extraction and reverse transcription yielded cDNA as sequencing template. Sequencing was performed with immunoSEQ multiplex PCR; in TCRdb, only in-frame clones are kept and a portion is missing. Among about 140,000 clones listed, 45% to 60% were seen once. The source was CD8+ T cells sorted from blood, collected at week 4, from a patient treated with tofacitinib. Source of these receptors: a human donor with alopecia areata.

This clone showed up just a few times. V usage is TRBV5-5 and J usage is TRBJ1-1; D is unresolved. The V end lost 3 bases, the J end lost 1 base, and 10 bases lay between the germline ends. The CDR3 consists of 14 residues. In germline, CDR1 is SGHKS, CDR2 YYEKEE (reference sequence). The CDR3 coding sequence is TGTGCCAGCAGCTGGGGATGGGGGAACACTGAAGCTTTCTTT. It is translated as CASSWGWGNTEAFF.

For this clone: The same CDR3 also results from other DNA sequences found in this sample. This chain connects TRBV30 to TRBJ1-4, with D unresolved. Germline assignment: CDR1 GTSNPN and CDR2 SVGIG (reference sequence). The CDR3 contains 12 residues. The V end was cut by 0 bases, the J end by 4 bases, with 3 bases between. CDR3 bases: TGTGCCTGGAGTGTTCTTAATGAAAAACTGTTTTTT. Protein: CAWSVLNEKLFF.